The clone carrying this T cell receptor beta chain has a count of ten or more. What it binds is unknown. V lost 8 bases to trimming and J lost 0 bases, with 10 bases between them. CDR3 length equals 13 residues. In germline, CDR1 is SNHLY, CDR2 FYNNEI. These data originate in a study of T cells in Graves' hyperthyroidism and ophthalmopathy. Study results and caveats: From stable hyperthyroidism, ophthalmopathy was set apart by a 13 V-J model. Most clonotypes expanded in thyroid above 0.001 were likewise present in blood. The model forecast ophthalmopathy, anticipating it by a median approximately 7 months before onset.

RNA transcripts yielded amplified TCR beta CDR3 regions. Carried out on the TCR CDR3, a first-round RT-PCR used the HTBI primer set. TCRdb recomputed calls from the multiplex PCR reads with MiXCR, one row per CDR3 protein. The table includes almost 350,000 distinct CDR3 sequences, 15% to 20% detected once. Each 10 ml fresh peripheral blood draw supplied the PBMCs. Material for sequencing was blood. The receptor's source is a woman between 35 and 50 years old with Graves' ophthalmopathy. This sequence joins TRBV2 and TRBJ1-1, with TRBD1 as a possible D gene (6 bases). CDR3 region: CASGGQMNTEAFF. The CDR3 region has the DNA TGTGCCAGCGGTGGACAGATGAACACTGAAGCTTTCTTT.